This T cell receptor (beta chain) was profiled in a study of shared T cell receptors in the human thymus (dated by TCRdb to the early 2020s). Notes on the research overall: The study examined how the human thymus generates shared, self-reactive T-cell receptor alpha chains.

Library creation used the immunoSEQ multiplex PCR assay. Entries here come from immuneACCESS through TCRdb and include only in-frame sequences with V and J called. Some clones fail to appear in such tables; in the studies checked, an unresolved V gene covers under half of the shortfall, and the cause of the remainder is unknown. For this sample there are under 700,000 clones; around three quarters appear just once. The top ten clonotypes cover 0.01% to 0.015% of the sample. Taken from cysteine to phenylalanine, the CDR3 has 14 residues. Left in the record is the CDR3 DNA by itself, 42 bases read in frame from the first base. The germline V gene gives CDR1 as SGHDT and CDR2 as YYEEEE. The junction shows trimming of 7 bases on V and 2 bases on J, plus 16 bases between the germline ends. Concerning this clone: The target of this receptor is not known. The sample holds no much larger clone one base away, and base qualities are not on file.

This sample was also put to use in a study of human thymus T cells. Drawing on the second study: Donors were immunologically healthy infants undergoing open corrective cardiac surgery for congenital heart defects in Finland. The thymus tissue came from surgical resects taken out during corrective cardiac surgery. V and J gene segment usage appeared biased in both thymic and peripheral blood repertoires. The related research found that thymic TCR repertoires overlapped highly between unrelated individuals. The study described the TCR alpha and beta repertoires in about eight infant thymus samples and a few matching peripheral blood samples. The infant donors were about 6 to 244 days old, and the cohort included five or six males and a couple of females. Thymocytes were mechanically released from the tissue and were stored as pellets of roughly 10-34 million cells at -70 degrees C. A QIAsymphony instrument was used to extract genomic DNA from the frozen cell pellets. The immunoSEQ multiplex PCR assay was used to amplify the TCRB and TCRAD loci from a standardized amount of quality-controlled genomic DNA. Amplicons spanned the V(D)J region at a length sufficient to cover the CDR3 and identify V and J genes. Through the commercial immunoSEQ service, the amplicons were sequenced on an Illumina platform. Primer bias and sequencing errors were corrected using previously described methods, and TCRAD and TCRB definitions followed the IMGT database. The repertoires were analysed using immunoSEQ Analyzer 3.0 and VDJTools for basic statistics, V/J segment usage, diversity estimates, rarefaction and pairwise overlap. Diversity was estimated using the Chao1, ChaoE, Efron-Thisted, Shannon and inverse Simpson indices, and was also estimated on datasets down-sampled to the size of the smallest sample. Repertoire overlap was determined by strict matching of CDR3 nucleotide sequence, V gene and J gene, and Jaccard-based multidimensional scaling clustering was applied. On average, thymus samples yielded around 850,000 unique TCRB clonotypes, whereas blood samples yielded roughly 80,000.

The rearranged segments are TRBV5-6 and TRBJ2-7; 5 matching bases give a weak D call of TRBD1. The sequence came from a boy under three years old with a congenital heart defect. Donor details come from another sample of the same person, matched by shared clones. What was sequenced was thymocytes. In nucleotides, the sequence is TGTGCCAGCCTCAGATTGGACACCCCCTACGAGCAGTACTTC. This encodes CASLRLDTPYEQYF.